This T cell receptor beta chain was sequenced for a study of CD8 T cells in ankylosing spondylitis. TCRdb re-called the 5' RACE reads through MiXCR, storing one row per CDR3 protein. The repertoire consists of over 600,000 distinct CDR3 sequences, with about 20% occurring once and the leading ten covering around 20%. The CDR3 has 11 residues. Germline assignment: CDR1 SGHAT and CDR2 FQNNGV. The V and J ends lost 3 bases and 7 bases respectively, with 6 bases between them. This clonotype appeared many times. The antigen is not known. Study-wide findings and caveats: Made up of about eight highly homologous variants, a TCR beta motif appeared characteristic of ankylosing spondylitis blood.

The V gene is TRBV11-2, the J gene TRBJ1-1, with D unresolved. The clonotype originates from a male donor with ankylosing spondylitis. Sequencing input: blood, either unsorted or a sorted T cell fraction (not recorded which). The CDR3 reads CASSLDGEAFF. Here the CDR3 DNA reads TGTGCCAGCAGCTTGGACGGTGAAGCTTTCTTT.